One and the same sample provided the 18 T cell receptor beta chains below, sequenced in a study of blood T cell repertoires in COVID-19. Assay used: immunoSEQ multiplex PCR; TCRdb lists only in-frame clones, some missing. This table holds around 370,000 clones, around nine tenths found once. The specimen was peripheral blood. These TCRs come from a woman younger than 35 who had recovered from COVID-19.

V is TRBV5-5 and J is TRBJ2-1; no clear D gene. CDR1 SGHKS and CDR2 YYEKEE come from the germline V gene (reference sequence). V lost 0 bases, J lost 13 bases, and 8 bases lay in between. The length of the CDR3 is 11 residues. Written as DNA, the CDR3 is TGTGCCAGCAGCTTGGGTTCTTTCCAGTTCTTC. Translating gives CASSLGSFQFF.

On this clone: The same CDR3 arises from other DNA sequences in this sample as well. The gene calls are TRBV6-5 and TRBJ2-1; TRBD2 is a possible D gene (5 bases). V gave up 6 bases and J gave up 0 bases, with 12 bases separating them. The CDR3 is made up of 15 amino acids. The germline CDR1 and CDR2 sequences are MNHEY and SVGAGI. CDR3 DNA: TGTGCCAGCAGCCCCACGGGGAGCTCCTACAATGAGCAGTTCTTC. Its protein is CASSPTGSSYNEQFF.

V is TRBV30 and J is TRBJ2-5; D may be TRBD1 (6 bases). V was shortened by 2 bases and J by 2 bases, with 9 bases between the two germline ends. This CDR3 contains 13 residues. Germline-derived CDR1 and CDR2 are GTSNPN and SVGIG (reference sequence). CDR3 bases: TGTGCCTGGAGTCGACAGGTTCAAGAGACCCAGTACTTC. Translated, it gives CAWSRQVQETQYF.

This chain uses TRBV27 with TRBJ2-3; 10 bases align to TRBD1. CDR3 size: 17 residues. The ends lost 1 base at V and 4 bases at J; junction bases unmatched: 8. Germline CDR1 is MNHEY and CDR2 is SMNVEV (reference sequence). In DNA, the CDR3 is TGTGCCAGCAGTTTATTTTTCGGGACAGGGGTTCCAGATACGCAGTATTTT. It codes for CASSLFFGTGVPDTQYF.

This clone was picked up a small number of times. Here the CDR3 reads CASSKQGENGYTF. The CDR3 region has the DNA TGTGCCAGCAGTAAACAGGGGGAAAATGGCTACACCTTC. The chain couples TRBV6-2 or TRBV6-3 to TRBJ1-2, with 8 bases identical to TRBD1. V lost 5 bases, J lost 6 bases, and 5 bases stayed unmatched. The germline V gene has CDR1 MNHEY and CDR2 SVGEGT. The CDR3 totals 13 residues.

The chain combines TRBV30 with TRBJ2-1; 10 nucleotides align to TRBD1. Germline CDR1 and CDR2: GTSNPN and SVGIG (reference sequence). Trimming removed 2 bases from V and 8 bases from J; junction bases left unmatched: 18. This CDR3 is built from 18 residues. CDR3 DNA: TGTGCCTGGAGTCCAAACCCCCGGCGACAGGGGGCTTTCTATGAGCAGTTCTTC. This encodes CAWSPNPRRQGAFYEQFF.

J is TRBJ2-1 and V is TRBV24-1; D perhaps matches TRBD1 (5 bases). Trimming took 5 bases from V and 2 from J, leaving 12 bases between them. The CDR3 spans 15 residues. The V gene's germline CDR1 is KGHDR and CDR2 SFDVKD. The CDR3 DNA reads as TGTGCCACCAGTGTCTCGAAGGGGACCTACAATGAGCAGTTCTTC. It translates to CATSVSKGTYNEQFF.

The chain couples TRBV29-1 to TRBJ1-1; 7 positions agree with TRBD1. This CDR3 spans 15 amino acids. Germline V lookup: CDR1 SQVTM, CDR2 ANQGSEA. V trimming: 0 bases; J trimming: 0 bases; junction bases outside the gene matches: 4. This CDR3 is CSVEEGQVMNTEAFF. The CDR3 coding sequence is TGCAGCGTTGAAGAAGGACAGGTAATGAACACTGAAGCTTTCTTT.

This chain connects TRBV6-4 to TRBJ1-1, with a weak D call TRBD1 (5 bases). Germline assignment: CDR1 MRHNA and CDR2 SNTAGT. V lost 4 bases, J lost 1 base, and 7 bases lay in between. CDR3 length: 13 residues. CDR3 bases: TGTGCCAGCAGTGTCGACAGGAACACTGAAGCTTTCTTT. It yields the protein CASSVDRNTEAFF.

This clone has just one count. This chain uses TRBV4-3 with TRBJ1-2; TRBD1 agrees at 7 bases. Germline CDR1 is LGHNA and CDR2 is YSLEER. V was pared by 2 bases and J by 0 bases, with 6 bases of the junction left unmatched. There are 16 residues in the CDR3. The CDR3 DNA is TGCGCCAGCAGCCAAAGGGGGACAGCTCCTAACTATGGCTACACCTTC. Protein sequence: CASSQRGTAPNYGYTF.

This chain joins TRBV30 and TRBJ1-6, with 8 bases matching TRBD1. The germline gives CDR1 GTSNPN, CDR2 SVGIG (reference sequence). This CDR3 is 16 amino acids long. The CDR3 DNA reads TGTGCACGACGACCAGGGGGCTTATCCTATAATTCACCCCTCCACTTT. This translates into CARRPGGLSYNSPLHF.

The CDR3 DNA reads as TGTGCCAGTAGTATGGCACCTGAAGCTTTCTTT. It yields the protein CASSMAPEAFF. This chain joins TRBV19 and TRBJ1-1; D gene unclear. The V end was cut by 3 bases, the J end by 6 bases, with 5 bases between. The CDR3 is made up of 11 amino acids. Germline lookup yields CDR1 LNHDA and CDR2 SQIVND (reference sequence).

This chain uses TRBV30 with TRBJ1-1, with D perhaps matching TRBD1 (6 bases). The V and J ends lost 4 bases and 1 base respectively, with 10 bases between them. Germline V lookup: CDR1 GTSNPN, CDR2 SVGIG (reference sequence). The CDR3 covers 13 residues. The DNA for the CDR3 is TGTGCCTGGACAACAGGGACGAACACTGAAGCTTTCTTT. It is translated as CAWTTGTNTEAFF.

The chain recombines TRBV19 with TRBJ2-2, with unresolved D. This CDR3 comprises 16 residues. The germline V gene has CDR1 LNHDA and CDR2 SQIVND (reference sequence). The V and J ends lost 5 bases and 5 bases respectively, with 18 bases between them. The DNA of the CDR3 is TGTGCCAGTAGTTCAAAAGGCCCGCCGAGGACCGGGGAGCTGTTTTTT. Residues: CASSSKGPPRTGELFF.

This clone is a singleton in its sample. This sequence joins TRBV6-2 or TRBV6-3 and TRBJ2-1; a possible D gene is TRBD2 (6 bases). In germline, CDR1 is MNHEY, CDR2 SVGEGT. The CDR3 runs to 16 residues. The V end lost 1 base, the J end lost 3 bases, and 13 bases lay between the germline ends. This CDR3 is CASSYLGGADYNEQFF. The CDR3 nucleotides are TGTGCCAGCAGTTACTTAGGAGGGGCTGACTACAATGAGCAGTTCTTC.

This clone was seen only once. This chain links TRBV6-5 with TRBJ2-2; maybe TRBD2 (5 bases). Trimming stripped 8 bases from V and 6 bases from J, with 10 bases between. CDR1 and CDR2 from the germline V gene are MNHEY and SVGAGI. The CDR3 length is 12 residues. The CDR3 loop reads CASGRGPGELFF. The CDR3 bases are TGTGCCAGCGGGAGAGGTCCCGGGGAGCTGTTTTTT.

This clone was seen a single time. The CDR3 DNA sequence: TGTGCCAGCAGCTTAACGTCAGGGGGCGAGTCCTACGAGCAGTACGTC. This translates into CASSLTSGGESYEQYV. The chain recombines TRBV7-8 with TRBJ2-7, with 8 positions matching TRBD1. V gave up 2 bases and J gave up 1 base; unmatched junction bases: 7. CDR1 and CDR2 (germline): SGHVS, FQNEAQ. This CDR3 is 16 amino acids long.

The genes are TRBV28 and TRBJ2-7; D is possibly TRBD1 (5 bases). CDR1 is MDHEN, CDR2 SYDVKM, per germline. V was trimmed by 3 bases and J by 0 bases, leaving 12 bases between them. CDR3 length: 15 amino acids. The CDR3 region is CASSFRGSPSYEQYV. The CDR3 nucleotides are TGTGCCAGCAGTTTTAGGGGCTCTCCCTCCTACGAGCAGTACGTC.